This is a list of T cell receptor beta chains from one sample in a study of cytomegalovirus exposure and HLA in healthy donors. Data came from immunoSEQ multiplex PCR; TCRdb stores just in-frame clones and leaves some out. Among under 200,000 clones listed, about 84% were seen once. Material for sequencing was PBMCs. The receptors here all came from a woman in her twenties or thirties in good health and CMV-seropositive. CDR3s include the opening cysteine and the closing phenylalanine or tryptophan. The D gene is left open where the match is weak. The size entry is marked missing in some rows and otherwise reads once, few, many or a size class.

d_call: TRBD1; j_call: TRBJ2-1; clone_size: NA; v_call: TRBV2; cdr3_nt: TGTGCCAGCAGTCTTTTGGGGACAGTCGACAATGAGCAGTTCTTC; cdr3_aa: CASSLLGTVDNEQFF
d_call: NA; j_call: TRBJ2-5; clone_size: NA; v_call: TRBV5-1; cdr3_nt: TGCGCCAGCAGCCCTACGGCGCGGATCCAAGAGACCCAGTACTTC; cdr3_aa: CASSPTARIQETQYF
d_call: NA; j_call: TRBJ1-5; clone_size: NA; v_call: TRBV7-9; cdr3_nt: TGTTCCAGCAGCCTACAGCCGGGGCAGCCCCAGCATTTT; cdr3_aa: CSSSLQPGQPQHF
d_call: TRBD2; j_call: TRBJ2-3; clone_size: NA; v_call: TRBV5-1; cdr3_nt: TGCGCCAGCAGCTTGCTTGGATTAGCGGGGGGGATAATAGATACGCAGTATTTT; cdr3_aa: CASSLLGLAGGIIDTQYF
d_call: TRBD1; j_call: TRBJ2-7; clone_size: NA; v_call: TRBV14; cdr3_nt: TGTGCCAGCAGCCGGCCGGGACAGAAGTACGAGCAGTACTTC; cdr3_aa: CASSRPGQKYEQYF
d_call: TRBD2; j_call: TRBJ2-1; clone_size: NA; v_call: TRBV5-1; cdr3_nt: TGCGCCAGCAGCTTGGTGGGGGGGAGCTCCTACAATGAGCAGTTCTTC; cdr3_aa: CASSLVGGSSYNEQFF
d_call: TRBD1; j_call: TRBJ2-2; clone_size: NA; v_call: TRBV19; cdr3_nt: TGTGCCAGTAAGGGCCGGGACAGGGGCCCGAACACCGGGGAGCTGTTTTTT; cdr3_aa: CASKGRDRGPNTGELFF
d_call: TRBD1; j_call: TRBJ1-4; clone_size: NA; v_call: TRBV9; cdr3_nt: TGTGCCAGCAGCGCGAACCCGACAGGGGGAAATGAAAAACTGTTTTTT; cdr3_aa: CASSANPTGGNEKLFF
d_call: NA; j_call: TRBJ2-1; clone_size: once; v_call: TRBV13; cdr3_nt: TGTGCCAGCAGCTTAGGCCGGGAATGGAACAATGAGCAGTTCTTC; cdr3_aa: CASSLGREWNNEQFF
d_call: NA; j_call: TRBJ1-6; clone_size: NA; v_call: TRBV5-6; cdr3_nt: TGTGCCAGCAGCGCCGGTCGGGGGTATAATTCACCCCTCCACTTT; cdr3_aa: CASSAGRGYNSPLHF
d_call: NA; j_call: TRBJ2-7; clone_size: few; v_call: TRBV7-9; cdr3_nt: TGTGCCAGCAGCACATCCGGGACATCATACGAGCAGTACTTC; cdr3_aa: CASSTSGTSYEQYF
d_call: NA; j_call: TRBJ2-1; clone_size: NA; v_call: TRBV7-6; cdr3_nt: TGTGCCAGCAGCTTTGGAGGCCACAATGAGCAGTTCTTC; cdr3_aa: CASSFGGHNEQFF
d_call: TRBD1; j_call: TRBJ1-3; clone_size: NA; v_call: TRBV9; cdr3_nt: TGTGCCAGCAGTAGACAGGGGAACTCTGGAAACACCATATATTTT; cdr3_aa: CASSRQGNSGNTIYF
d_call: TRBD1; j_call: TRBJ2-1; clone_size: NA; v_call: TRBV6-4; cdr3_nt: TGTGCCAGCAGCACCGGGACAGGGCGTGAGCAGTTCTTC; cdr3_aa: CASSTGTGREQFF
d_call: NA; j_call: TRBJ2-7; clone_size: NA; v_call: TRBV6-7; cdr3_nt: TGTGCCAGCAGTTACCGGAGCCCGGACTACGAGCAGTACTTC; cdr3_aa: CASSYRSPDYEQYF
d_call: TRBD1; j_call: TRBJ1-6; clone_size: few; v_call: TRBV7-8; cdr3_nt: TGTGCCAGCAGTTCACAACCGGGACAGAATAATTCACCCCTCCACTTT; cdr3_aa: CASSSQPGQNNSPLHF
d_call: TRBD2; j_call: TRBJ2-1; clone_size: few; v_call: TRBV7-2; cdr3_nt: TGTGCCAGCAGCTTATCAGCGGGAGCTTACAATGAGCAGTTCTTC; cdr3_aa: CASSLSAGAYNEQFF
d_call: NA; j_call: TRBJ1-1; clone_size: NA; v_call: TRBV4-1; cdr3_nt: TGCGCCAGCAGCCAAGCCGCGGTTTTGAACACTGAAGCTTTCTTT; cdr3_aa: CASSQAAVLNTEAFF
d_call: NA; j_call: TRBJ1-2; clone_size: NA; v_call: TRBV12-5; cdr3_nt: TGTGCTAGTGCCCCACCGGGACAACTATATGGCTACACCTTC; cdr3_aa: CASAPPGQLYGYTF
d_call: TRBD2; j_call: TRBJ2-4; clone_size: NA; v_call: TRBV6-5; cdr3_nt: TGTGCCAGCAAGAGTAGCGGGGACATTCAGTACTTC; cdr3_aa: CASKSSGDIQYF
d_call: NA; j_call: TRBJ1-1; clone_size: NA; v_call: TRBV10-3; cdr3_nt: TGTGCCATCAGTGGACCGCCCGCTAGAGTCGACACTGAAGCTTTCTTT; cdr3_aa: CAISGPPARVDTEAFF
d_call: TRBD1; j_call: TRBJ1-2; clone_size: NA; v_call: TRBV30; cdr3_nt: TGTGCCTGGAGTGTACAGGGGGCTACTGGCTACACCTTC; cdr3_aa: CAWSVQGATGYTF
d_call: TRBD2; j_call: TRBJ2-5; clone_size: NA; v_call: TRBV5-1; cdr3_nt: TGCGCCAGCAGCAGAGGGACTAGCGGGAGGGAAGAGACCCAGTACTTC; cdr3_aa: CASSRGTSGREETQYF
d_call: TRBD2; j_call: TRBJ2-3; clone_size: NA; v_call: TRBV7-8; cdr3_nt: TGTGCCAGCAGCTCCTTAGCGGGGCTAAGCACAGATACGCAGTATTTT; cdr3_aa: CASSSLAGLSTDTQYF
d_call: NA; j_call: TRBJ1-1; clone_size: once; v_call: TRBV28; cdr3_nt: TGTGCCAGCACTGAACTAGGGATGAACACTGAAGCTTTCTTT; cdr3_aa: CASTELGMNTEAFF
d_call: NA; j_call: TRBJ2-1; clone_size: NA; v_call: TRBV9; cdr3_nt: TGTGCCAGCAGCCTGTCTAGGGGGGGCCCCTACAATGAGCAGTTCTTC; cdr3_aa: CASSLSRGGPYNEQFF
d_call: NA; j_call: TRBJ2-5; clone_size: NA; v_call: TRBV5-6; cdr3_nt: TGTGCCAGCAGCTTGCAAACGGTTGGGGGCTCGGAGACCCAGTACTTC; cdr3_aa: CASSLQTVGGSETQYF
d_call: TRBD2; j_call: TRBJ2-1; clone_size: NA; v_call: TRBV2; cdr3_nt: TGTGCCAGCAGTGGGACTAGCGGGATCAATGAGCAGTTCTTC; cdr3_aa: CASSGTSGINEQFF
d_call: NA; j_call: TRBJ2-2; clone_size: NA; v_call: TRBV5-8; cdr3_nt: TGTGCCAGCAGCTTGGGGATGAGGACCGGGGAGCTGTTTTTT; cdr3_aa: CASSLGMRTGELFF
d_call: TRBD2; j_call: TRBJ2-3; clone_size: NA; v_call: TRBV5-1; cdr3_nt: TGCGCCAGCAGCCACTCGACTAGCGGCACAGATACGCAGTATTTT; cdr3_aa: CASSHSTSGTDTQYF
d_call: NA; j_call: TRBJ2-7; clone_size: NA; v_call: TRBV9; cdr3_nt: TGTGCCAGCAGCGTAGGAACAGTTTCCTACGAGCAGTACTTC; cdr3_aa: CASSVGTVSYEQYF
d_call: TRBD1; j_call: TRBJ1-5; clone_size: few; v_call: TRBV4-1; cdr3_nt: TGCGCCAGCAGCCAAGTGGACAGGGGGAATCAGCCCCAGCATTTT; cdr3_aa: CASSQVDRGNQPQHF
d_call: NA; j_call: TRBJ2-1; clone_size: NA; v_call: TRBV29-1; cdr3_nt: TGCAGCGTTGAGGGGACAATTATTGAGCAGTTCTTC; cdr3_aa: CSVEGTIIEQFF
d_call: TRBD1; j_call: TRBJ1-5; clone_size: few; v_call: TRBV19; cdr3_nt: TGTGCCAGTCGAATTGGGCGGGGACAGGGGGCTGATCAGCCCCAGCATTTT; cdr3_aa: CASRIGRGQGADQPQHF
d_call: TRBD2; j_call: TRBJ2-5; clone_size: NA; v_call: TRBV5-1; cdr3_nt: TGCGCCAGCAGCTTCCCAGCGGGGGGGCAAGAGACCCAGTACTTC; cdr3_aa: CASSFPAGGQETQYF
d_call: TRBD2; j_call: TRBJ2-7; clone_size: NA; v_call: TRBV30; cdr3_nt: TGTGCCTGGAGTGCCTCAGCGGGAGGGATAGGCTACGAGCAGTACTTC; cdr3_aa: CAWSASAGGIGYEQYF
d_call: NA; j_call: TRBJ1-1; clone_size: NA; v_call: TRBV2; cdr3_nt: TGTGCCACCAAGATGCAGGGAATGAACACTGAAGCTTTCTTT; cdr3_aa: CATKMQGMNTEAFF
d_call: TRBD2; j_call: TRBJ2-7; clone_size: NA; v_call: TRBV11-3; cdr3_nt: TGTGCCAGCAGCCCTAGCGGGAGCATCTTACGGCAGTACTTC; cdr3_aa: CASSPSGSILRQYF
d_call: NA; j_call: TRBJ1-6; clone_size: few; v_call: TRBV30; cdr3_nt: TGTGCCTGGAGTGTACAAGGCAGGGGTAATTCACCCCTCCACTTT; cdr3_aa: CAWSVQGRGNSPLHF
d_call: NA; j_call: TRBJ1-5; clone_size: NA; v_call: TRBV27; cdr3_nt: TGTGCCAGCAGTTTATCGGGAGGGGCGCTACCCTATCAGCCCCAGCATTTT; cdr3_aa: CASSLSGGALPYQPQHF